This TCR beta chain came from a study of blood T cell repertoires in COVID-19 (dated by TCRdb to the early 2020s). Turning to the overall study: Samples covering the acute and convalescent phases of COVID-19 were provided by collaborators in the United States, Italy and Spain. The samples were drawn from the first 160 participants of the ongoing ImmuneRACE study and from over a thousand subjects provided by 6 global collaborators. The prospective study material was composed of cDNA or gDNA derived from T cells, B-cell-depleted T cells, or PBMCs. Sample metadata almost always included a de-identified subject ID, COVID-19 status, age in years and sex. A freely available public database, intended as a resource for researchers studying the immune response to SARS-CoV-2, is where the repertoires were released. Where available, HLA class I and class II types were obtained from metadata supplied by the sample provider rather than from assay-based typing. The dataset comprised deeply sampled blood TCRbeta repertoires from subjects exposed to, actively infected with, or recovered from COVID-19. Results and caveats for the whole study, not just this receptor: How much clinical and demographic metadata was included differed by source and by participant, and the metadata was provided uncurated.

TCRbeta CDR3 regions were amplified from genomic DNA using the immunoSEQ Assay, a bias-controlled multiplex PCR. Under the source paper's analysis protocol: Within the assay, amplification of reference gene primers was used to estimate how many nucleated cells each sample contained. To quantify the absolute abundance of each unique TCRbeta CDR3 rearrangement, sequence reads were collapsed and filtered. Productive Simpson clonality was computed per sample as the square root of Simpson's diversity index over productive rearrangements. Entries here come from immuneACCESS through TCRdb and include only in-frame sequences with V and J called. Some clones fail to appear in such tables; in the studies checked, an unresolved V gene covers under half of the shortfall, and the cause of the remainder is unknown. Clone size and the V and J calls come from that table; the DNA yielded D and trimming. The sample table lists 250,000 to 300,000 clones, 89% of them with a count of one. The ten largest clones represent approximately 12% of the sample.

The collaborating institutions used their own protocols to collect whole blood in K2EDTA tubes. For TCRbeta analysis, collaborators shipped samples in one of three forms: frozen whole blood, isolated PBMCs, or DNA extracted from either of those sample types. Measured from the cysteine to the phenylalanine, the CDR3 is 16 residues long. Of the read, only the CDR3 DNA is kept; its 48 bases are in frame from base 1. V and J are truncated by 2 bases and 0 bases respectively, leaving an intervening sequence of 14 bases. Per the germline V gene, MDHEN is the CDR1 and SYDVKM is the CDR2. Points on this clone: The antigen this receptor binds is unknown. There are no base qualities to consult, and no much larger clone falls within one base.

The receptor comes from a woman between 55 and 75 years old with acute or convalescent COVID-19. The sequenced sample consisted of peripheral blood. The sequence is built from TRBV28 and TRBJ2-7; the D gene remains uncertain. This receptor carries the CDR3 CASSLTAGQSSYEQYF. At the DNA level, the sequence is TGTGCCAGCAGTTTAACGGCAGGCCAAAGCTCCTACGAGCAGTACTTC.